Below, 20 T cell receptor beta chains from the same sample are listed, as sequenced in a study of blood T cell repertoires in COVID-19. Using immunoSEQ multiplex PCR, the repertoire was profiled, and TCRdb retains in-frame clones only, with some absent. The table records fewer than 250,000 clones, 88% of them present only once. Sequenced input: peripheral blood. These receptors came from a woman aged 55-75 years with acute or convalescent COVID-19.

The rearrangement joins TRBV4-3 to TRBJ1-1; no definite D call. Trimming stripped 0 bases from V and 1 base from J, with 6 bases between. The CDR3 is 14 amino acids. Per the germline V gene, CDR1 is LGHNA and CDR2 is YSLEER. In DNA form, the CDR3 reads TGCGCCAGCAGCCAAGATTACAGGAACACTGAAGCTTTCTTT. Protein sequence: CASSQDYRNTEAFF.

The V and J genes are TRBV28 and TRBJ1-4; 8 bases map to TRBD1. Trimming cost V 2 bases and J 8 bases; bases outside gene matches: 4. The CDR3 loop spans 14 amino acids. Per the germline V gene, CDR1 is MDHEN and CDR2 is SYDVKM. The CDR3 nucleotides read TGTGCCAGCAGTTTAGGGACAGGTGTCGAAAAACTGTTTTTT. Protein: CASSLGTGVEKLFF.

DNA of the CDR3: TGTGCCAGCTCACCCGGAGAGACAGGGCGCTACGAGCAGTACTTC. This sequence encodes CASSPGETGRYEQYF. The chain recombines TRBV18 with TRBJ2-7; 7 bases map to TRBD1. CDR1 KGHSH and CDR2 LQKENI come from the germline V gene. CDR3 length: 15 amino acids. J lost 3 bases, V lost 3 bases, and 8 bases had no gene match.

V usage is TRBV2 and J usage is TRBJ2-5; 8 bases match TRBD1. With 4 bases clipped from V and 5 bases from J, the junction kept 3 bases outside the gene matches. There are 13 residues in the CDR3. Germline lookup yields CDR1 SNHLY and CDR2 FYNNEI. CDR3 sequence: CASSVGQGETQYF. In DNA, the CDR3 is TGTGCCAGCAGTGTCGGACAGGGTGAGACCCAGTACTTC.

This clone has more than one count but fewer than ten. The chain carries TRBV19 and TRBJ1-1; D may be TRBD1 (5 bases). Trimming left V 3 bases short and J 0 bases short, with 11 bases between. The CDR3 consists of 15 residues. Looked up from germline, CDR1 is LNHDA and CDR2 is SQIVND (reference sequence). CDR3 in DNA: TGTGCCAGTAGTATCGAAGGCAGGGTGAACACTGAAGCTTTCTTT. This sequence encodes CASSIEGRVNTEAFF.

The chain carries TRBV19 and TRBJ2-1, with TRBD2 matching 10 bases. V was clipped by 3 bases and J by 6 bases; unmatched bases: 5. The CDR3 length is 15 residues. From germline, CDR1 is LNHDA and CDR2 SQIVND (reference sequence). The DNA for the CDR3 is TGTGCCAGTAGTATCCCGGGACTAGCGATCAATGAGCAGTTCTTC. The encoded protein is CASSIPGLAINEQFF.

V is TRBV5-8 and J is TRBJ2-2, with 8 bases identical to TRBD2. J was trimmed by 6 bases and V by 0 bases; bases with no gene match: 4. The CDR3 contains 15 residues. The V gene's germline CDR1 is SGHTS and CDR2 YDEGEE. The CDR3 sequence is CASSLAGREAGELFF. The CDR3 DNA reads as TGTGCCAGCAGCTTGGCCGGGAGGGAGGCCGGGGAGCTGTTTTTT.

This chain joins TRBV5-6 and TRBJ2-3, with a possible D match to TRBD1 (6 bases). The V end lost 0 bases, the J end lost 1 base, and 15 bases lay between the germline ends. Germline V gene data show CDR1 as SGHDT and CDR2 as YYEEEE. This CDR3 region has 17 residues. CDR3 loop: CASSLGLQGFGTDTQYF. In nucleotides, the CDR3 is TGTGCCAGCAGCTTGGGTCTCCAGGGGTTCGGCACAGATACGCAGTATTTT.

The chain carries TRBV7-9 and TRBJ1-5; no clear D gene. V shed 7 bases and J shed 0 bases, with 7 bases lying between them. The CDR3 sequence is 13 residues long. In germline, CDR1 is SEHNR, CDR2 FQNEAQ (reference sequence). CDR3 coding DNA: TGTGCCAGCACCCAAAATAGCAATCAGCCCCAGCATTTT. This gives the protein CASTQNSNQPQHF.

The rearrangement links TRBV18 to TRBJ1-2; perhaps TRBD1 as D (6 bases). The germline gives CDR1 KGHSH, CDR2 LQKENI. This CDR3 is 13 amino acids long. V dropped 3 bases and J dropped 4 bases, with 9 bases sitting between them. CDR3: CASSPGTLYGYTF. The DNA of the CDR3 is TGTGCCAGCTCACCGGGGACACTCTATGGCTACACCTTC.

The rearrangement uses TRBV5-1 and TRBJ2-7, with a tentative D call TRBD2 (6 bases). V was pared by 0 bases and J by 3 bases, with 10 bases between. The CDR3 contains 14 residues. Germline V CDR1 and CDR2: SGHRS, YFSETQ. In DNA form, the CDR3 reads TGCGCCAGCAGCTTGGGGACTACTTACTACGAGCAGTACTTC. It yields the protein CASSLGTTYYEQYF. Supplemented by reference TRBV5-1 and TRBJ2-7, the full variable domain reads KAGVTQTPRYLIKTRGQQVTLSCSPISGHRSVSWYQQTPGQGLQFLFEYFSETQRNKGNFPGRFSGRQFSNSRSEMNVSTLELGDSALYLCASSLGTTYYEQYFGPGTRLTVT.

This chain uses TRBV29-1 with TRBJ2-3; 11 nucleotides align to TRBD1. The ends lost 4 bases at V and 5 bases at J; junction bases unmatched: 8. CDR3 length: 15 amino acids. Germline values: CDR1 SQVTM, CDR2 ANQGSEA. The CDR3 nucleotides are TGCAGCGTTGTCCGGACAGGGGGCTCGGGAGATACGCAGTATTTT. This encodes CSVVRTGGSGDTQYF.

This rearrangement joins TRBV27 to TRBJ2-7; D is perhaps TRBD1 (6 bases). The CDR3 length is 14 residues. The germline V gene has CDR1 MNHEY and CDR2 SMNVEV (reference sequence). The V end was cut by 6 bases, the J end by 2 bases, with 14 bases between. CDR3 amino acids: CASRPQGPTYEQYF. In nucleotides, the CDR3 is TGTGCCAGCAGACCACAGGGACCAACCTACGAGCAGTACTTC.

CDR3 protein: CASSQGHGLARSGANVLTF. Written as DNA, the CDR3 is TGCGCCAGCAGCCAAGGGCATGGACTAGCGAGAAGTGGGGCCAACGTCCTGACTTTC. V usage is TRBV4-3 and J usage is TRBJ2-6, with 9 bases lining up with TRBD2. This CDR3 is 19 amino acids long. Per germline, CDR1 LGHNA and CDR2 YSLEER. The trim removed 1 base at V and 3 bases at J, leaving 10 bases unmatched.

The rearrangement links TRBV5-5 to TRBJ2-7; the D gene is possibly TRBD2 (6 bases). CDR3 length equals 15 residues. Looked up from germline, CDR1 is SGHKS and CDR2 is YYEKEE (reference sequence). Trimming pared 4 bases from V and 0 bases from J, leaving 14 bases between. CDR3 sequence reads: CASSPGLTSSYEQYF. CDR3 sequence (DNA): TGTGCCAGCAGCCCCGGACTAACGAGCTCCTACGAGCAGTACTTC.

The chain recombines TRBV4-2 with TRBJ2-1, with 8 bases aligning to TRBD2. V gave up 0 bases and J gave up 5 bases; unmatched junction bases: 3. CDR1 LGHNA and CDR2 YNFKEQ come from the germline V gene. This CDR3 contains 15 residues. The CDR3 DNA sequence: TGTGCCAGCAGCCAAGAAGGCGGGGGGCACAATGAGCAGTTCTTC. This encodes CASSQEGGGHNEQFF.

The V gene is TRBV28, the J gene TRBJ1-2; D is perhaps TRBD1 (6 bases). This CDR3 contains 14 residues. V gave up 3 bases and J gave up 4 bases, with 12 bases separating them. In germline, CDR1 is MDHEN, CDR2 SYDVKM. The DNA of the CDR3 is TGTGCCAGCAGTTTTATCCAGGGGTCCTATGGCTACACCTTC. This encodes CASSFIQGSYGYTF.

The CDR3 loop is CASSSGAGAGSGTDTQYF. In nucleotides, the CDR3 is TGTGCCAGCTCCTCGGGGGCGGGGGCCGGATCCGGCACAGATACGCAGTATTTT. V usage is TRBV6-4 and J usage is TRBJ2-3; weak D call: TRBD2 (7 bases). This CDR3 is built from 18 residues. The V end lost 8 bases, the J end lost 1 base, and 25 bases lay between the germline ends. Looked up from germline, CDR1 is MRHNA and CDR2 is SNTAGT.

The J gene is TRBJ2-2, the V gene TRBV6-4; D possibly corresponds to TRBD1 (6 bases). The V and J ends lost 10 bases and 0 bases respectively, with 12 bases between them. Per germline, CDR1 MRHNA and CDR2 SNTAGT. This CDR3 is built from 14 residues. The CDR3 nucleotides read TGTGCCACCCGGACAGAGCCGAACACCGGGGAGCTGTTTTTT. This codes for CATRTEPNTGELFF.

The chain uses TRBV30 and TRBJ1-2; D is possibly TRBD1 (5 bases). This CDR3 region has 12 residues. V was shortened by 1 base and J by 7 bases, with 10 bases between the two germline ends. CDR1 and CDR2 from the germline V gene are GTSNPN and SVGIG (reference sequence). The CDR3 sequence: CAWSGRVGGYTF. CDR3 nucleotides: TGTGCCTGGAGTGGCAGGGTAGGTGGCTACACCTTC.